These 9 T cell receptor beta chains were sequenced from one sample in a study of HIV-infected patients and healthy controls. TCRdb ran MiXCR on the 5' RACE reads and lists one entry per CDR3 protein. The sample lists over 55,000 distinct CDR3 sequences, about 16% occurring once. Source material: CD4+ T cells from blood. The receptors shown here come from a human donor in good health.

The CDR3 DNA follows: TGCAGCGTCCGAGACAGGGTCGAGACTAATGAAAAACTGTTTTTT. Residues: CSVRDRVETNEKLFF. V gene TRBV29-1 combines with J gene TRBJ1-4, with 7 bases matching TRBD1. The CDR3 length is 15 residues. The germline V gene encodes CDR1 SQVTM and CDR2 ANQGSEA. V lost 6 bases and J lost 2; bases outside the gene matches: 9.

The chain joins TRBV5-4 to TRBJ2-5; D perhaps matches TRBD1 (6 bases). Trimming removed 4 bases from V and 1 base from J, with 8 bases in between. CDR1 is SGHNT and CDR2 is YYREEE in the germline V gene (reference sequence). This CDR3 has 13 amino acids. The CDR3 region has the DNA TGTGCCAGCAGCCCGACAGGCCAAGAGACCCAGTACTTC. Its translation: CASSPTGQETQYF.

This sequence joins TRBV12-5 and TRBJ1-1; perhaps TRBD1 as D (6 bases). The V end lost 8 bases, the J end lost 3 bases, and 25 bases lay between the germline ends. Per germline, CDR1 LGHNT and CDR2 FRNRAP. This CDR3 region has 17 residues. The CDR3 DNA is TGTGCTAGTCTTGCTACCGTTGGGGGCCGGGGGGACACTGAAGCTTTCTTT. Translating gives CASLATVGGRGDTEAFF.

The chain uses TRBV5-1 and TRBJ2-1; D remains ambiguous. Germline V lookup: CDR1 SGHRS, CDR2 YFSETQ. There are 13 residues in the CDR3. Trimming left V 1 base short and J 8 bases short, with 10 bases between. CDR3 DNA sequence: TGCGCCAGCAGCTTGAGTTGGGGTCATGAGCAGTTCTTC. Amino acid sequence: CASSLSWGHEQFF.

A single count supports this clonotype. V and J are TRBV7-2 and TRBJ2-3, with TRBD1 matching 8 bases. Looked up from germline, CDR1 is SGHTA and CDR2 is FQGNSA. The CDR3 is 13 residues long. With V trimmed by 3 bases and J by 5 bases, 1 base remained unmatched. The CDR3 region has the DNA TGTGCCAGCAGCTTGGACAGGGTAGATACGCAGTATTTT. Protein: CASSLDRVDTQYF. Supplemented by reference TRBV7-2 and TRBJ2-3, the full variable domain reads GAGVSQSPSNKVTEKGKDVELRCDPISGHTALYWYRQSLGQGLEFLIYFQGNSAPDKSGLPSDRFSAERTGGSVSTLTIQRTQQEDSAVYLCASSLDRVDTQYFGPGTRLTVL.

This clonotype was seen repeatedly, ten times or more. The chain joins TRBV28 to TRBJ2-4; 7 bases fit TRBD1. Germline CDR1 reads MDHEN; CDR2 reads SYDVKM. CDR3 length equals 16 residues. J lost 0 bases, V lost 7 bases, and 9 bases had no gene match. The CDR3 DNA reads TGTGCCAGCAAGACGAGGGACAGATTAGCCAAAAACATTCAGTACTTC. Protein sequence: CASKTRDRLAKNIQYF.

At least ten counts were recorded for this clonotype. The CDR3 DNA reads TGTGCCAGCAGCTTGGCCAGGGGGCGAGAGACCCAGTACTTC. Translated, it gives CASSLARGRETQYF. The rearrangement links TRBV7-2 to TRBJ2-5; 8 bases agree with TRBD1. Trimming at V came to 3 bases and at J to 4 bases, leaving 4 bases not matched to a gene. This CDR3 is built from 14 residues. The germline V gene encodes CDR1 SGHTA and CDR2 FQGNSA. Full variable domain (missing parts from reference TRBV7-2 and TRBJ2-5): GAGVSQSPSNKVTEKGKDVELRCDPISGHTALYWYRQSLGQGLEFLIYFQGNSAPDKSGLPSDRFSAERTGGSVSTLTIQRTQQEDSAVYLCASSLARGRETQYFGPGTRLLVL.

This clonotype was detected a few times. This chain joins TRBV20-1 and TRBJ1-6, with D unresolved. The germline gives CDR1 DFQATT, CDR2 SNEGSKA (reference sequence). The V end was cut by 6 bases, the J end by 2 bases, with 11 bases between. CDR3 length: 14 residues. The CDR3 spells CSALGLTYNSPLHF. For the CDR3, the DNA is TGCAGTGCCCTCGGACTTACCTATAATTCACCCCTCCACTTT.

This clonotype showed up many times. For the CDR3, the DNA is TGTGCCAGCAGCCGGAGAGGGACCGAAGCTTTCTTT. This codes for CASSRRGTEAFF. This chain links TRBV11-2 with TRBJ1-1; a weak D match, TRBD1 (5 bases). Trimming stripped 5 bases from V and 8 bases from J, with 12 bases between. Germline V gene sequence: CDR1 SGHAT, CDR2 FQNNGV. The length of the CDR3 is 12 residues.